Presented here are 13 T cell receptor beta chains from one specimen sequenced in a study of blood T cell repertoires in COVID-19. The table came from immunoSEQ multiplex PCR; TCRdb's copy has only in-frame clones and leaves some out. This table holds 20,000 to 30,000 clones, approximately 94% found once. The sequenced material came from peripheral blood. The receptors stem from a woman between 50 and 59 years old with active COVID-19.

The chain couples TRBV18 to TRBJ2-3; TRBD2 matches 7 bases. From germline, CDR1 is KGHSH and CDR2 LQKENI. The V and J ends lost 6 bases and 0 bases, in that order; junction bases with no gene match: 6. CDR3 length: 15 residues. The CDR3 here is CASSPAGRSTDTQYF. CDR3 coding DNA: TGTGCCAGCTCGCCAGCGGGACGTAGCACAGATACGCAGTATTTT.

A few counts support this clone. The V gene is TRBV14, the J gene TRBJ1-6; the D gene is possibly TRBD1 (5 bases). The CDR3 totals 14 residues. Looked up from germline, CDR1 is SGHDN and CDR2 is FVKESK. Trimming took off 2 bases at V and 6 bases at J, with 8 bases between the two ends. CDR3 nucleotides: TGTGCCAGCAGCCAACCCAGGGCTAATTCACCCCTCCACTTT. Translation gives CASSQPRANSPLHF. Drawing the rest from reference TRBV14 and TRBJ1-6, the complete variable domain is EAGVTQFPSHSVIEKGQTVTLRCDPISGHDNLYWYRRVMGKEIKFLLHFVKESKQDESGMPNNRFLAERTGGTYSTLKVQPAELEDSGVYFCASSQPRANSPLHFGNGTRLTVT.

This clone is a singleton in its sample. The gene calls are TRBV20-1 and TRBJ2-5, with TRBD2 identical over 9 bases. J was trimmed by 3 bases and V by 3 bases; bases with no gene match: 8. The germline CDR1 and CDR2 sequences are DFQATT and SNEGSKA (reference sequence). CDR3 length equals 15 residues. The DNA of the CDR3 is TGCAGTGCTAGTCCCGGCCTAGCGGGGAAAGAGACCCAGTACTTC. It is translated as CSASPGLAGKETQYF.

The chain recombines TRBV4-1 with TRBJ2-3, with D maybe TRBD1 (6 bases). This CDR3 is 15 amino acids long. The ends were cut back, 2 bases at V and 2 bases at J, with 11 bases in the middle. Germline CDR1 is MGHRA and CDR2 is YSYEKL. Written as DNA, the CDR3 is TGCGCCAGCAGCCAAAGGGACACCTTCACAGATACGCAGTATTTT. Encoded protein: CASSQRDTFTDTQYF.

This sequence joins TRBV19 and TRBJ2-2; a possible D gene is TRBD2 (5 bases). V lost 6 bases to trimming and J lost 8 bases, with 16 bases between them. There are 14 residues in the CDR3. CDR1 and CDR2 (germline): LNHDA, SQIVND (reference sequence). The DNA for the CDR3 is TGTGCCAGTAGCCCGGGAACGACTACTGGGGAGCTGTTTTTT. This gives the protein CASSPGTTTGELFF. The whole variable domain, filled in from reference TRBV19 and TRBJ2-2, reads DGGITQSPKYLFRKEGQNVTLSCEQNLNHDAMYWYRQDPGQGLRLIYYSQIVNDFQKGDIAEGYSVSREKKESFPLTVTSAQKNPTAFYLCASSPGTTTGELFFGEGSRLTVL.

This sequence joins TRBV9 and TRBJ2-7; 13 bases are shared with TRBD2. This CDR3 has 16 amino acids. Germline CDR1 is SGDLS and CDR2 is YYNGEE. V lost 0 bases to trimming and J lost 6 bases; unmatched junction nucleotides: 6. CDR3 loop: CASSVDGLAGVLEQYF. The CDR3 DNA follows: TGTGCCAGCAGCGTAGACGGACTAGCGGGAGTACTCGAGCAGTACTTC. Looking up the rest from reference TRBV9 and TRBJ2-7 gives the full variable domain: DSGVTQTPKHLITATGQRVTLRCSPRSGDLSVYWYQQSLDQGLQFLIQYYNGEERAKGNILERFSAQQFPDLHSELNLSSLELGDSALYFCASSVDGLAGVLEQYFGPGTRLTVT.

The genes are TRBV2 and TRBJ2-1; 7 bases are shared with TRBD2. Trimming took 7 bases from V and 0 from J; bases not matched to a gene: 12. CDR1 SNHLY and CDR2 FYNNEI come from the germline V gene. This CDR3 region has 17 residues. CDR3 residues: CASKLSAGVFSYNEQFF. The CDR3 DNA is TGTGCCAGCAAGCTCTCTGCGGGGGTTTTCTCCTACAATGAGCAGTTCTTC. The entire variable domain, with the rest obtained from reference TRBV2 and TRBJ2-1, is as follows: EPEVTQTPSHQVTQMGQEVILRCVPISNHLYFYWYRQILGQKVEFLVSFYNNEISEKSEIFDDQFSVERPDGSNFTLKIRSTKLEDSAMYFCASKLSAGVFSYNEQFFGPGTRLTVL.

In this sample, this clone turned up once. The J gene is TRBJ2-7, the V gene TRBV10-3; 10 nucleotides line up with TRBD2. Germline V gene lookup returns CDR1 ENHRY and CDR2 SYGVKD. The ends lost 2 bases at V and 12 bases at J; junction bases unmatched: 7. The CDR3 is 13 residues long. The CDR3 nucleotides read TGTGCCATCAGTGAGGGGTCTAGCGGGAGACCGTACTTC. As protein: CAISEGSSGRPYF.

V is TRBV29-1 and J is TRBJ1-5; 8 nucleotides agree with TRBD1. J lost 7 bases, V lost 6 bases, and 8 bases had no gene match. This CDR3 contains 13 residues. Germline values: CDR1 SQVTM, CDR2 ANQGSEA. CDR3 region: CSVSDRGKQPQHF. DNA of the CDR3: TGCAGCGTCTCTGACAGGGGAAAACAGCCCCAGCATTTT.

This CDR3 reads CASLNRVPMGTEAFF. As DNA, the CDR3 is TGTGCCAGCCTAAACCGGGTTCCAATGGGCACTGAAGCTTTCTTT. V gene TRBV19 combines with J gene TRBJ1-1; D remains unclear. CDR3 length: 15 amino acids. The V end was cut by 9 bases, the J end by 4 bases, with 21 bases between. Germline-derived CDR1 and CDR2 are LNHDA and SQIVND (reference sequence).

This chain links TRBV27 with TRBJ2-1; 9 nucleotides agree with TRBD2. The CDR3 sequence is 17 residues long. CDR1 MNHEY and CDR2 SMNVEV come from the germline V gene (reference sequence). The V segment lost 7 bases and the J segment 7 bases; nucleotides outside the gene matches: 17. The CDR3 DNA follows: TGTGCCAGCATCCCCAAGGCGGGGGGGCAGGTCCGGAATGAGCAGTTCTTC. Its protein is CASIPKAGGQVRNEQFF.

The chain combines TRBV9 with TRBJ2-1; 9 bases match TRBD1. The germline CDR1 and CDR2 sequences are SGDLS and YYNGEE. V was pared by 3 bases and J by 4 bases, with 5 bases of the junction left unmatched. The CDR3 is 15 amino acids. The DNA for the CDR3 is TGTGCCAGCAGCGCCCGGGACAGGGCATACAATGAGCAGTTCTTC. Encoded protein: CASSARDRAYNEQFF.

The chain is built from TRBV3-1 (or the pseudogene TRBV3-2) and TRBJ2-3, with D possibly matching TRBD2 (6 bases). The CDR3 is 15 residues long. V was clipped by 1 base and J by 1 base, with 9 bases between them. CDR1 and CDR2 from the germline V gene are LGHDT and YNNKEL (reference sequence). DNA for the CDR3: TGTGCCAGCAGCCAAGGGGAGGTACGCACAGATACGCAGTATTTT. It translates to CASSQGEVRTDTQYF.